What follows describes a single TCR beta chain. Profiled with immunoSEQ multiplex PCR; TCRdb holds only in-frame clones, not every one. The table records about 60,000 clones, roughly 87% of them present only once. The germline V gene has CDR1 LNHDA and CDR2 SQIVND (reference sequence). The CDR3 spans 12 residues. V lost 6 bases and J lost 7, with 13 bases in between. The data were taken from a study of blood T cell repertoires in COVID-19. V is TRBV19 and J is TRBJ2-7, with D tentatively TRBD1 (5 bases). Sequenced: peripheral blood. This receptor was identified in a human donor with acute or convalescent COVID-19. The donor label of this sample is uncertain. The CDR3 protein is CASSDSFREQYF. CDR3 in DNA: TGTGCCAGTAGCGACAGTTTTAGGGAGCAGTACTTC.